This entry lists 14 T cell receptor beta chains sequenced from one sample in a study of T cells in Graves' hyperthyroidism and ophthalmopathy. The investigators amplified TCR beta CDR3 regions from RNA transcripts. Initially, a first-round RT-PCR of the TCR CDR3 employed the HTBI primer set. Each CDR3 protein is one row after TCRdb ran MiXCR on the multiplex PCR reads. The sample has approximately 590,000 distinct CDR3 sequences, 15% to 17% seen once. Sequencing input: blood. The receptors come from a woman aged 25 to 39 with Graves' hyperthyroidism.

This clonotype appeared a few times. This sequence joins TRBV6-1 and TRBJ2-5; D might be TRBD2 (6 bases). Per the germline V gene, CDR1 is MNHNS and CDR2 is SASEGT. Trimming took off 6 bases at V and 4 bases at J, with 15 bases between the two ends. The CDR3 length is 14 residues. CDR3 nucleotide sequence: TGTGCCAGCAGGGGCGGAGGGCCGGGAGAGACCCAGTACTTC. Residues: CASRGGGPGETQYF.

The CDR3 DNA follows: TGTGCCAGCAGTCCGATGACAGACCCGATCAATCAGCCCCAGCATTTT. Protein sequence: CASSPMTDPINQPQHF. The V and J genes are TRBV6-2 or TRBV6-3 and TRBJ1-5; D is perhaps TRBD1 (5 bases). V was pared by 5 bases and J by 3 bases, with 17 bases between. This CDR3 contains 16 residues. Germline V gives CDR1 MNHEY, CDR2 SVGEGT.

This clonotype was found a few times. This chain joins TRBV7-2 and TRBJ1-4; TRBD1 might be the D (5 bases). The CDR3 contains 17 residues. The germline CDR1 and CDR2 sequences are SGHTA and FQGNSA. V was cut by 1 base and J by 2 bases, with 14 bases left in between. Here the CDR3 reads CASSLVRQGATNEKLFF. CDR3 DNA sequence: TGTGCCAGCAGCTTAGTTCGGCAGGGTGCCACTAATGAAAAACTGTTTTTT.

This clonotype has only a few counts. The genes are TRBV19 and TRBJ1-2, with a weak D call TRBD1 (5 bases). V shed 4 bases and J shed 8 bases, with 20 bases lying between them. The CDR3 covers 15 residues. Per germline, CDR1 LNHDA and CDR2 SQIVND (reference sequence). The CDR3 sequence is CASSKRVRQGYGYTF. CDR3 sequence (DNA): TGTGCCAGTAGTAAGAGAGTTCGGCAGGGCTACGGCTACACCTTC.

The rearrangement links TRBV6-2 or TRBV6-3 to TRBJ2-7, with 7 bases matching TRBD1. The V gene end was trimmed by 0 bases and the J gene end by 0 bases; junction bases not matched to a gene: 2. The CDR3 is 15 residues long. Germline assignment: CDR1 MNHEY and CDR2 SVGEGT. The CDR3 sequence is CASSYSPGGSYEQYF. The CDR3, as DNA: TGTGCCAGCAGTTACTCTCCAGGGGGCTCCTACGAGCAGTACTTC.

This chain connects TRBV19 to TRBJ2-1; 9 nucleotides match TRBD1. This CDR3 is built from 13 residues. The germline gives CDR1 LNHDA, CDR2 SQIVND (reference sequence). V was pared by 6 bases and J by 6 bases, with 3 bases of the junction left unmatched. The CDR3 spells CASRDRGSNEQFF. Here the CDR3 DNA reads TGTGCCAGTAGGGACAGGGGTAGCAATGAGCAGTTCTTC. Supplemented by reference TRBV19 and TRBJ2-1, the full variable domain reads DGGITQSPKYLFRKEGQNVTLSCEQNLNHDAMYWYRQDPGQGLRLIYYSQIVNDFQKGDIAEGYSVSREKKESFPLTVTSAQKNPTAFYLCASRDRGSNEQFFGPGTRLTVL.

This clonotype was seen ten or more times. The CDR3 loop is CASFPGPQNTEAFPEAFF. CDR3 nucleotide sequence: TGTGCCAGTTTCCCGGGGCCCCAGAACACTGAAGCTTTCCCTGAAGCTTTCTTT. The chain combines TRBV28 with TRBJ1-1; tentatively, D is TRBD1 (5 bases). The V and J ends lost 9 bases and 6 bases respectively, with 32 bases between them. The CDR3 sequence is 18 residues long. Germline CDR1 MDHEN, CDR2 SYDVKM.

This clonotype was counted at least ten times. The V and J genes are TRBV28 and TRBJ2-1; D is unresolved. Trimming left V 4 bases short and J 2 bases short, with 12 bases between. Germline CDR1 is MDHEN and CDR2 is SYDVKM. The CDR3 covers 15 residues. CDR3 sequence: CASSSRLNPYNEQFF. The CDR3 DNA reads TGTGCCAGCAGTTCACGATTGAACCCCTACAATGAGCAGTTCTTC.

This sequence joins TRBV28 and TRBJ1-3, with D perhaps matching TRBD1 (5 bases). The CDR3 sequence is 17 residues long. Per the germline V gene, CDR1 is MDHEN and CDR2 is SYDVKM. V shed 5 bases and J shed 0 bases, with 17 bases lying between them. CDR3: CASSDFSRGYSGNTIYF. The CDR3 DNA sequence: TGTGCCAGCAGTGACTTTTCAAGGGGTTACTCTGGAAACACCATATATTTT.

This clonotype was observed a few times. The genes are TRBV5-4 and TRBJ2-1; D is perhaps TRBD2 (5 bases). V lost 1 base and J 5 bases, leaving 16 bases between the germline ends. Per the germline V gene, CDR1 is SGHNT and CDR2 is YYREEE (reference sequence). This CDR3 contains 16 residues. The CDR3 reads CASSLWPSPRHNEQFF. CDR3 bases: TGTGCCAGCAGCTTGTGGCCTAGCCCACGACACAATGAGCAGTTCTTC.

The chain is built from TRBV4-1 and TRBJ1-4; TRBD1 agrees at 10 bases. Germline V CDR1 and CDR2: MGHRA, YSYEKL. CDR3 length: 18 residues. The junction had 5 bases not matched to a gene; V was cut back by 1 base and J by 0 bases. CDR3 region: CASSQGGTGATTNEKLFF. DNA for the CDR3: TGCGCCAGCAGCCAAGGAGGGACAGGGGCCACAACTAATGAAAAACTGTTTTTT.

This clonotype was seen many times. V is TRBV2 and J is TRBJ2-7; weak D call: TRBD1 (5 bases). Deletions cut 4 bases from V and 6 bases from J, with 10 bases between. The length of the CDR3 is 12 residues. In germline, CDR1 is SNHLY, CDR2 FYNNEI. In DNA form, the CDR3 reads TGTGCCAGCAGTGTGGGGCCCGTCGAGCAGTACTTC. This codes for CASSVGPVEQYF.

This clonotype was counted a single time. The chain uses TRBV19 and TRBJ2-1; 9 nucleotides line up with TRBD1. Germline CDR1 and CDR2: LNHDA and SQIVND (reference sequence). With 6 bases clipped from V and 5 bases from J, the junction kept 8 bases outside the gene matches. This CDR3 is 15 amino acids long. The DNA of the CDR3 is TGTGCCAGTAGCTGGGACAGGGAGGTCGACAATGAGCAGTTCTTC. Translating it yields CASSWDREVDNEQFF.

Ten or more counts support this clonotype. The V gene is TRBV7-9, the J gene TRBJ2-7; TRBD2 agrees at 7 bases. The CDR3 has 13 amino acids. V shed 5 bases, J shed 6 bases, and the junction held 7 bases outside the gene matches. CDR1 and CDR2 from the germline V gene are SEHNR and FQNEAQ (reference sequence). CDR3 in amino acids: CASSVIERGEQYF. For the CDR3, the DNA is TGTGCCAGCAGCGTCATCGAGCGGGGCGAGCAGTACTTC.